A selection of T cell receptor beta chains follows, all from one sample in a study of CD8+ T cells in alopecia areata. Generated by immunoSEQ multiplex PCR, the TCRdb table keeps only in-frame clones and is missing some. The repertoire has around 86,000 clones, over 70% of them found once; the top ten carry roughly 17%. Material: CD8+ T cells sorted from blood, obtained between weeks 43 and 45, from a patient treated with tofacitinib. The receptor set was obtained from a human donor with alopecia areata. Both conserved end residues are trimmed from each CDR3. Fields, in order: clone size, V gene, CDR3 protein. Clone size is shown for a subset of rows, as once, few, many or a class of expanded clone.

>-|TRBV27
ASSPPSSPLH
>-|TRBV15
ATSRARADTQY
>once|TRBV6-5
ASSYSEQGDTDTQY
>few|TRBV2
ASSEIGDGSPDTQY
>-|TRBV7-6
ASSLAPGDKEQF
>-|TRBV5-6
ASSFGVDYT
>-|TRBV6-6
ASSNRPRGFDEQF
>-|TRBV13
ASSLWTGGNYEQY
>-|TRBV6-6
ATRGPSGEQY
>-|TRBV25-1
ASSEVQGANTGELF
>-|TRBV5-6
ASSSEPRTGDSYEQY
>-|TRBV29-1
SVEEGTGLEQY
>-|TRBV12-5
ASGEDLSSIAF
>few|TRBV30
AWLSSGDSNEAF
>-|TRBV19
ASTISQGVHT
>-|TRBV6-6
ASSLMGATDTQY
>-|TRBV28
ASSLTGGTYEQY
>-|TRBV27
ASSFVGDEQY
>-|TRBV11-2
ASKAGSAYEQY
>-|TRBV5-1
ASSLAAGDTEAF
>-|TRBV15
ATRPDGSYEQY
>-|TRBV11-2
ASSHVAEPY
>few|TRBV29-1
SVVTVGETQY
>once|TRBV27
ASRPTVSSSYNEQF
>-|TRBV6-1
ASSPKGQINEKLF
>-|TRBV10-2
ASGGPSYEQY
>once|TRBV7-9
ASSVDSYEQY
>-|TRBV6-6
ATHFLETQY
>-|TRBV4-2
ASSQEAESNQPQH
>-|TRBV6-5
ASSGTSGADTQY
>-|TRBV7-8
ASSTTRETYNEQF
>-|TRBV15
ATSRDPGRGVQPQH
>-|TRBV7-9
ASSLGRGLDTEAF
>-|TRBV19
ATLGTRLTGELF
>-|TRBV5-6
ASTGIGTGYTEAF
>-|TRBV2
ASSEVEIVNGYT
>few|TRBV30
AGQEGSNYGYT
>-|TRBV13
ASSPIAGAEYNEQF
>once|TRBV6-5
ASNRQGGTEAF
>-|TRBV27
ASSGTDSYEQY
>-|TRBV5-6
ASSLAMAGQETQY
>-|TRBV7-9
ASSFLAGGPETQY
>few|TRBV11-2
ASSSRLAGADEQF
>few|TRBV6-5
ASSYSSGVYNEQF
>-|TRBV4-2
ASSQEDRINSGANVLT
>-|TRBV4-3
ASSQDPGFEAF
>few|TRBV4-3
ASSQVGITDTQY
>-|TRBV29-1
SVWDSYGYT
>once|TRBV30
AWSVGGEAF
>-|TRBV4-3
ASSNWAGSDNEQF